Sequencing of this TCR beta chain was carried out in a study of early T cells in non-severe SARS-CoV-2 infection. This clonotype was detected ten times or more. One entry per CDR3 protein results from TCRdb running MiXCR on the 5' RACE reads. The table includes around 72,000 distinct CDR3 sequences, about 9.5% detected once. The source material was whole blood, sampled at baseline. This TCR derives from an adult who was a healthcare worker with PCR-confirmed SARS-CoV-2 infection or an uninfected control (not recorded which).

CDR3 nucleotide sequence: TGTGCCAGCAGGAGACCATCAGGCACTGAAGCTTTCTTT. Residues: CASRRPSGTEAFF. The chain combines TRBV6-5 with TRBJ1-1, with D unresolved. Germline CDR1 MNHEY, CDR2 SVGAGI. Trimming pared 6 bases from V and 4 bases from J, leaving 12 bases between. The CDR3 extends over 13 amino acids.